These 5 T cell receptor beta chains were sequenced from one sample in a study of T cells expressing NK-cell markers. TCRdb re-called the 5' RACE reads, yielding one record per CDR3 amino acid sequence without DNA. The ten most abundant clones cover roughly 7.2% of a sample with 400,000 to 550,000 distinct CDR3 sequences. Sequencing was performed on blood T cells: a sorted CD56 or NKG2C T cell subset, CD4+ or CD8+ T cells, or bulk PBMC T cells (not recorded which). The receptors were sampled from a woman between 18 and 69 years old in good health.

The chain couples TRBV27 to TRBJ1-2; TCRdb reports TRBD1, a call that lacks DNA to check it against. The CDR3 totals 13 residues. Germline V CDR1 and CDR2: MNHEY, SMNVEV (reference sequence). The chain's CDR3 is CASRRDRVGGYTF.

The rearrangement joins TRBV5-4 to TRBJ2-7; there is no DNA to check the TCRdb D call of TRBD1. CDR3 length equals 14 residues. CDR1 is SGHNT, CDR2 YYREEE, per germline (reference sequence). Here the CDR3 reads CASSATQGSGEQYF.

The chain carries TRBV20-1 and TRBJ1-1; the D call from TCRdb, TRBD1, cannot be confirmed without DNA. Germline V gene lookup returns CDR1 DFQATT and CDR2 SNEGSKA (reference sequence). CDR3 length: 16 amino acids. CDR3 sequence reads: CSAENLDRRGGTDAFF.

The rearrangement joins TRBV6-5 to TRBJ2-2. The germline V gene has CDR1 MNHEY and CDR2 SVGAGI. CDR3 length: 15 amino acids. The chain's CDR3 is CASSYDGSSTGELFF.

Here the CDR3 reads CASRPTGGQNQPQHF. The J gene is TRBJ1-5, the V gene TRBV12-3 or TRBV12-4; as DNA is missing, the TRBD1 call by TCRdb cannot be tested. There are 15 residues in the CDR3.